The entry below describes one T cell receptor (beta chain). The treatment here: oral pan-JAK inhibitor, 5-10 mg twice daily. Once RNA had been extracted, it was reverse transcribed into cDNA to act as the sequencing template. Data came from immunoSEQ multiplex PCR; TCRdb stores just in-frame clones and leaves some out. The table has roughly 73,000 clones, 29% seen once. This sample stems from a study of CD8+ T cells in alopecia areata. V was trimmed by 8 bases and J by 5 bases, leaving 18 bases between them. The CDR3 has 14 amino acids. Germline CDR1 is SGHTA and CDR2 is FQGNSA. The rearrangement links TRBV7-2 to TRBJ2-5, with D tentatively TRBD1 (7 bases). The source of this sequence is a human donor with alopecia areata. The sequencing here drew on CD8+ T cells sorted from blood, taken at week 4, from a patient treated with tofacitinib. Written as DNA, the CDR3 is TGTGCCAGCGGCGCTAGCGCCAGGGGGGAGACCCAGTACTTC. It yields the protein CASGASARGETQYF.